The clone carrying this TCR beta chain was seen just once. The antigen is unknown. The J segment lost 1 base and the V segment lost 5 bases, leaving 4 bases of the junction unmatched. Germline V CDR1 and CDR2: MNHEY, SMNVEV (reference sequence). The CDR3 covers 16 residues. PCR involved 60 Vbeta and 13 Jbeta primers. Clones were sequenced by immunoSEQ multiplex PCR, and TCRdb holds only the in-frame ones, with some missing. Of 110,000 or so clones listed, about 83% are singletons. This sample was taken from a study of cytomegalovirus exposure and HLA in healthy donors. General study points: Diagnosis of cytomegalovirus status made by the classifier reportedly showed high specificity and sensitivity.

The clonotype was recovered from a man younger than 35 in good health and CMV-seronegative. Material: PBMCs. The chain uses TRBV27 and TRBJ2-2; TRBD2 matches 10 bases. CDR3 nucleotide sequence: TGTGCCAGCAGTCCAGCGGGAGGGCGGAACACCGGGGAGCTGTTTTTT. Protein product: CASSPAGGRNTGELFF.